This TCR beta chain stems from a study of cytomegalovirus exposure and HLA in healthy donors. With 60 Vbeta and 13 Jbeta primers, the PCR was carried out. This table comes from immunoSEQ multiplex PCR, and its TCRdb copy is limited to in-frame clones, with some not included. This sample carries about 150,000 clones, roughly 72% of them seen once, and the ten largest clones take around 1.9%. As regards this clone: Its antigen is currently unknown.

Between the trimmed V and J ends, which lost 1 base and 2 bases, there was a span of 9 bases. Germline V gene data show CDR1 as SGHDT and CDR2 as YYEEEE. The CDR3 extends over 14 amino acids. Whole-study results and caveats: A classifier reportedly called cytomegalovirus status with high sensitivity and specificity. The study labeled 170 or so TCR beta chains cytomegalovirus-associated.

The sequence was collected from a man aged 25 to 40 in good health and CMV-seronegative. Sequenced input: PBMCs. The chain joins TRBV5-6 to TRBJ1-2; no clear D gene. CDR3 in amino acids: CASSLTTPNYGYTF. The CDR3 DNA is TGTGCCAGCAGCTTGACGACACCGAACTATGGCTACACCTTC.